Reported below is one T cell receptor beta chain. The CDR3 is 13 amino acids. CDR1 is SGHTS and CDR2 is YDEGEE in the germline V gene. The V end was cut by 6 bases, the J end by 7 bases, with 17 bases between. The data are from a study of cytomegalovirus exposure and HLA in healthy donors. PCR amplification relied on 60 Vbeta primers (plus 13 Jbeta primers). The assay was immunoSEQ multiplex PCR, and TCRdb's table has in-frame clones only and misses some. The data hold 95,000 to 150,000 clones, with around 76% observed a single time. This chain uses TRBV5-8 with TRBJ2-7, with a possible D match to TRBD1 (7 bases). The receptor was isolated from a man aged 55-75 years in good health and CMV-seropositive. Sequencing was performed on PBMCs. The CDR3 here is CASNRDRGGEQYF. For the CDR3, the DNA is TGTGCCAGCAACCGGGACAGAGGAGGGGAGCAGTACTTC.